These 9 T cell receptor beta chains share one sample of origin, sequenced in a study of T cells in Graves' hyperthyroidism and ophthalmopathy. It was RNA transcripts that yielded the amplified TCR beta CDR3 regions. TCR CDR3 regions were first amplified by RT-PCR with HTBI primers. TCRdb re-called the multiplex PCR reads with MiXCR, one entry per CDR3 protein. This sample has 450,000 to 600,000 distinct CDR3 sequences, with 14% found just once. The sample taken for sequencing was blood. The receptors were gathered from a woman between 35 and 50 years old with Graves' hyperthyroidism.

This clonotype has a count of ten or more. This chain links TRBV9 with TRBJ2-3; 11 bases agree with TRBD2. This CDR3 contains 16 residues. Germline V gene sequence: CDR1 SGDLS, CDR2 YYNGEE. After removal of 3 bases from V and 3 bases from J, the junction contained 6 bases not matched to a gene. This chain's CDR3 is CASSDTSGSITDTQYF. The CDR3 DNA reads TGTGCCAGCAGCGATACTAGCGGGAGTATAACAGATACGCAGTATTTT.

This clonotype was seen repeatedly, ten times or more. The chain couples TRBV20-1 to TRBJ1-4, with 7 bases aligning to TRBD1. V shed 3 bases and J 3 bases; nucleotides not matched to a gene: 10. Germline loops: CDR1 DFQATT, CDR2 SNEGSKA (reference sequence). This CDR3 contains 16 residues. CDR3: CSARGLGTAANEKLFF. The CDR3 coding sequence is TGCAGTGCTAGGGGACTCGGGACAGCTGCTAATGAAAAACTGTTTTTT.

This clonotype was counted at least ten times. The chain joins TRBV12-3 or TRBV12-4 to TRBJ1-1; D unresolved. The CDR3 is 13 amino acids. Trimming pared 6 bases from V and 1 base from J, leaving 9 bases between. The CDR3 reads CASSPTQNTEAFF. In DNA form, the CDR3 reads TGTGCCAGCAGCCCAACTCAGAACACTGAAGCTTTCTTT.

This clonotype was seen repeatedly, ten times or more. The chain combines TRBV5-1 with TRBJ2-1; the match to TRBD2 covers 10 bases. Germline V gene data show CDR1 as SGHRS and CDR2 as YFSETQ. The ends lost 0 bases at V and 6 bases at J; junction bases unmatched: 3. The CDR3 loop spans 15 amino acids. CDR3: CASSLVTSGTNEQFF. The CDR3 DNA follows: TGCGCCAGCAGCTTGGTTACTAGCGGGACCAATGAGCAGTTCTTC.

The CDR3, as DNA: TGCAGCGCCCTGGGGCAGGGAAGTTATGGCTACACCTTC. Its protein product is CSALGQGSYGYTF. This chain connects TRBV29-1 to TRBJ1-2; D may be TRBD1 (5 bases). V was shortened by 7 bases and J by 5 bases, with 17 bases between the two germline ends. This CDR3 has 13 amino acids. CDR1 is SQVTM, CDR2 ANQGSEA, per germline.

In this sample, this clonotype turned up once. This may be a read error, as it is one base from a much larger clone. The genes are TRBV5-1 and TRBJ2-1; D might be TRBD1 (6 bases). Germline loops: CDR1 SGHRS, CDR2 YFSETQ. This CDR3 is 15 amino acids long. The CDR3 DNA follows: TGCGGCAGCAGGTTGACAGGTGGGTTCTACAATGAGCAGTTCTTC. It yields the protein CGSRLTGGFYNEQFF.

In this sample, this clonotype turned up many times. The rearrangement uses TRBV27 and TRBJ2-1; D remains ambiguous. The CDR3 runs 15 residues. Trimming left V 1 base short and J 8 bases short, with 15 bases between. Germline CDR1 is MNHEY and CDR2 is SMNVEV (reference sequence). CDR3 sequence: CASSLLIRPADEQFF. DNA of the CDR3: TGTGCCAGCAGTTTATTGATTAGACCTGCGGATGAGCAGTTCTTC.

This clonotype was counted many times. The chain employs TRBV28 and TRBJ1-2, with 8 bases identical to TRBD1. Germline CDR1 MDHEN, CDR2 SYDVKM. With 6 bases clipped from V and 5 bases from J, the junction kept 8 bases outside the gene matches. The CDR3 length is 14 residues. The chain's CDR3 is CASRPSTGGYGYTF. CDR3 nucleotide sequence: TGTGCCAGCAGGCCCTCAACAGGGGGATATGGCTACACCTTC.

This clonotype was observed at least ten times. This chain joins TRBV7-2 and TRBJ2-2, with a tentative D call TRBD1 (6 bases). Per the germline V gene, CDR1 is SGHTA and CDR2 is FQGNSA. Trimming shortened V by 3 bases and J by 7 bases, and 15 bases separated the two germline ends. CDR3 length equals 15 residues. Here the CDR3 DNA reads TGTGCCAGCAGCTTGTCACTTGGACAGATCGGGGAGCTGTTTTTT. It is translated as CASSLSLGQIGELFF.